This TCR beta chain was sequenced for a study of cytomegalovirus exposure and HLA in healthy donors. PCR used 60 Vbeta primers and 13 Jbeta primers. Here immunoSEQ multiplex PCR was the method, and the copy in TCRdb shows in-frame clones only, minus some. The table records fewer than 250,000 clones, around 90% of them present only once. Trimming at V came to 8 bases and at J to 2 bases, leaving 14 bases not matched to a gene. The CDR3 spans 17 residues. Per germline, CDR1 ENHRY and CDR2 SYGVKD. The sequenced sample was PBMCs. The TCR comes from a boy aged 2-9 years in good health and CMV-seronegative. The chain carries TRBV10-3 and TRBJ1-2; 10 positions match TRBD1. CDR3 in DNA: TGTGCCATCCCGAGGGGGGGACAGGGGCTAGAAAACTATGGCTACACCTTC. This translates into CAIPRGGQGLENYGYTF.